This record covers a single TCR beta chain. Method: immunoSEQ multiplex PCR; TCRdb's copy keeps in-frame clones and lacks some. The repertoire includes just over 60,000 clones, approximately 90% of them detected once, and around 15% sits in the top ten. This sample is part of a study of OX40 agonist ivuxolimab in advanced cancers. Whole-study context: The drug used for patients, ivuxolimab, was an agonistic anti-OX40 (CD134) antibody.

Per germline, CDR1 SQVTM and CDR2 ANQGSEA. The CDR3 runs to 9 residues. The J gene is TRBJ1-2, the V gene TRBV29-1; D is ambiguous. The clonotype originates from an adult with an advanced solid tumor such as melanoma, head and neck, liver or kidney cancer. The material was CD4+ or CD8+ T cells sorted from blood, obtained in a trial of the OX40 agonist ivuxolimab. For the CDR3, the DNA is TGCAGTGTGTCCTATGGCTACACCTTC. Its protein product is CSVSYGYTF.